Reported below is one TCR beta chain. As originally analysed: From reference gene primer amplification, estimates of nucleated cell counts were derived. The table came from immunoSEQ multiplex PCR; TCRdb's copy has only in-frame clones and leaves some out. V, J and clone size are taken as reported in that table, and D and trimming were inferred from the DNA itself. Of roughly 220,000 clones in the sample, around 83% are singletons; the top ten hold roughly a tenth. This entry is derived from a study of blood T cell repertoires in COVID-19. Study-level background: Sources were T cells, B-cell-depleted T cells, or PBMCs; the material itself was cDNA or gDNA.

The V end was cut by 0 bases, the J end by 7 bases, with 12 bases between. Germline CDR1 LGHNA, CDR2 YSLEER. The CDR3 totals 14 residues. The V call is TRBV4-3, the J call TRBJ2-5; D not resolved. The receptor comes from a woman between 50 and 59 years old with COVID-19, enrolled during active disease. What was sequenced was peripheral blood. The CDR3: CASSQEYAPGTQYF. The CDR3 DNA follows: TGCGCCAGCAGCCAAGAATACGCGCCGGGGACCCAGTACTTC.